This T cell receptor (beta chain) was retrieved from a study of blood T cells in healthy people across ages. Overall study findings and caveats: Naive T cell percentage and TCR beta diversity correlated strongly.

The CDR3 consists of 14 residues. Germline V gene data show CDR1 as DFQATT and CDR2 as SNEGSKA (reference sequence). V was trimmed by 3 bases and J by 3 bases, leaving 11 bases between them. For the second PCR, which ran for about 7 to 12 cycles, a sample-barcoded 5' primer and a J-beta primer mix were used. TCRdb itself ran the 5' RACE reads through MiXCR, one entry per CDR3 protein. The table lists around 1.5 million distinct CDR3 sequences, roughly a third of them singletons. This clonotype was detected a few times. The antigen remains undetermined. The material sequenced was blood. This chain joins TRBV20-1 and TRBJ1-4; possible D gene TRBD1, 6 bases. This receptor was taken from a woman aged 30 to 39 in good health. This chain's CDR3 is CSARGTSANEKLFF. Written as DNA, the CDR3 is TGCAGTGCTAGGGGGACATCGGCTAATGAAAAACTGTTTTTT.